This TCR beta chain was recorded in a study of T-cell reconstitution after alpha-beta-depleted transplantation in children. This clonotype was seen repeatedly, ten times or more. The TCRbeta library was prepared with unique molecular identifiers. Via MiXCR, TCRdb re-called the PCR reads, giving one row per CDR3 protein. The top ten hold about 13% of the sample, which has about 170,000 distinct CDR3 sequences, over 8.5% seen once. The junction had 9 bases not matched to a gene; V was cut back by 6 bases and J by 1 base. The CDR3 runs 16 residues. The germline gives CDR1 SGHNT, CDR2 YENEEA. The chain employs TRBV11-3 and TRBJ2-4; 7 nucleotides align to TRBD2. The source material was PBMCs, sampled before TCRalphabeta/CD19-depleted stem cell transplant. This clonotype was sampled from a boy younger than 10 with acute myeloid leukemia, due to receive a stem cell transplant. Written as DNA, the CDR3 is TGTGCCAGCAGTCGAGGCGGGGGACGGGCCAAAAACATTCAGTACTTC. Encoded protein: CASSRGGGRAKNIQYF.